This T cell receptor beta chain emerged from a study of T-cell reconstitution after alpha-beta-depleted transplantation in children. Library preparation (for TCRbeta) was performed with unique molecular identifiers. TCRdb re-called the PCR reads with MiXCR, one entry per CDR3 protein. The data contain approximately 240,000 distinct CDR3 sequences, over 9.5% of them singletons. This clonotype has ten or more counts. The specimen was PBMCs from the stem cell graft donor, collected from the stem cell graft. This clonotype originated in a human donor who donated a stem cell graft to a child with SCID.

The CDR3, as DNA: TGCGCCAGCAGCACTTACATCTCAGATACGCAGTATTTT. This sequence encodes CASSTYISDTQYF. The rearrangement joins TRBV5-1 to TRBJ2-3; D is unclear. Germline CDR1 SGHRS, CDR2 YFSETQ. The CDR3 covers 13 residues. Trimming took 4 bases from V and 4 from J, leaving 10 bases between them. The full variable domain, its missing parts supplied by reference TRBV5-1 and TRBJ2-3, is KAGVTQTPRYLIKTRGQQVTLSCSPISGHRSVSWYQQTPGQGLQFLFEYFSETQRNKGNFPGRFSGRQFSNSRSEMNVSTLELGDSALYLCASSTYISDTQYFGPGTRLTVL.